Listed below are T cell receptor beta chains from one sample, sequenced in a study of blood T cell repertoires in COVID-19. Repertoires were generated with immunoSEQ multiplex PCR, while TCRdb's copy carries only in-frame clones and drops some. This table has roughly 140,000 clones, around 90% appearing once. The sample comprised peripheral blood. The origin of the receptors is a woman between 55 and 75 years old with active or convalescent COVID-19. The CDR3 runs from the conserved cysteine through the conserved F or W. Each record gives: J gene, clone size, V gene, D gene, CDR3 protein, CDR3 DNA. The D gene is left open where the match is weak. The listing skips clone size in some rows; elsewhere it reads once, few, many or a size class.

J gene: TRBJ2-3; clone size: -; V gene: TRBV4-3; D gene: -; CDR3 protein: CASSQAGSTRDTQYF; CDR3 DNA: TGCGCCAGCAGCCAAGCAGGAAGCACAAGGGATACGCAGTATTTT
J gene: TRBJ1-6; clone size: -; V gene: TRBV5-1; D gene: -; CDR3 protein: CASRETAHNSPLHF; CDR3 DNA: TGCGCCAGCAGGGAGACAGCCCATAATTCACCCCTCCACTTT
J gene: TRBJ1-1; clone size: -; V gene: TRBV4-3; D gene: TRBD1; CDR3 protein: CASSQGTGERSTEAFF; CDR3 DNA: TGCGCCAGCAGCCAAGGGACAGGGGAGAGGAGCACTGAAGCTTTCTTT
J gene: TRBJ2-7; clone size: -; V gene: TRBV5-5; D gene: -; CDR3 protein: CASTAVGGPYEQYF; CDR3 DNA: TGTGCCAGCACCGCGGTTGGGGGCCCCTACGAGCAGTACTTC
J gene: TRBJ1-4; clone size: -; V gene: TRBV30; D gene: TRBD1; CDR3 protein: CAWGGQGMEKLFF; CDR3 DNA: TGTGCCTGGGGAGGACAGGGTATGGAAAAACTGTTTTTT
J gene: TRBJ1-2; clone size: once; V gene: TRBV3-1/TRBV3-2; D gene: -; CDR3 protein: CASSPLTTNYGYTF; CDR3 DNA: TGTGCCAGCAGCCCCCTAACTACCAACTATGGCTACACCTTC
J gene: TRBJ2-1; clone size: -; V gene: TRBV11-3; D gene: -; CDR3 protein: CASSADSYNEQFF; CDR3 DNA: TGTGCCAGCAGCGCTGACAGTTACAATGAGCAGTTCTTC
J gene: TRBJ2-1; clone size: -; V gene: TRBV7-9; D gene: -; CDR3 protein: CASSLTDAEDEQFF; CDR3 DNA: TGTGCCAGCAGCCTAACGGATGCCGAGGATGAGCAGTTCTTC
J gene: TRBJ1-4; clone size: -; V gene: TRBV29-1; D gene: -; CDR3 protein: CSVGAREKLFF; CDR3 DNA: TGCAGCGTTGGGGCCCGTGAAAAACTGTTTTTT
J gene: TRBJ1-2; clone size: -; V gene: TRBV15; D gene: TRBD1; CDR3 protein: CATSRTPGTGEGYTF; CDR3 DNA: TGTGCCACCAGCAGAACCCCCGGGACAGGGGAAGGCTACACCTTC
J gene: TRBJ1-3; clone size: few; V gene: TRBV5-1; D gene: TRBD1; CDR3 protein: CASSFSQGGSGNTIYF; CDR3 DNA: TGCGCCAGCAGCTTTTCACAGGGGGGCTCTGGAAACACCATATATTTT
J gene: TRBJ1-2; clone size: -; V gene: TRBV5-1; D gene: -; CDR3 protein: CASSVHRDRYTF; CDR3 DNA: TGCGCCAGCAGCGTCCACAGGGATCGCTACACCTTC
J gene: TRBJ1-6; clone size: -; V gene: TRBV18; D gene: TRBD1; CDR3 protein: CASSPPTGSSYNSPLHF; CDR3 DNA: TGTGCCAGCTCACCACCGACAGGGAGCTCCTATAATTCACCCCTCCACTTT
J gene: TRBJ2-5; clone size: -; V gene: TRBV4-3; D gene: -; CDR3 protein: CASSPSFWGPGETQYF; CDR3 DNA: TGCGCCAGCAGTCCAAGCTTCTGGGGGCCGGGAGAGACCCAGTACTTC
J gene: TRBJ2-7; clone size: -; V gene: TRBV13; D gene: -; CDR3 protein: CASSTTLASPYEQYF; CDR3 DNA: TGTGCCAGCAGCACCACATTAGCTTCACCCTACGAGCAGTACTTC